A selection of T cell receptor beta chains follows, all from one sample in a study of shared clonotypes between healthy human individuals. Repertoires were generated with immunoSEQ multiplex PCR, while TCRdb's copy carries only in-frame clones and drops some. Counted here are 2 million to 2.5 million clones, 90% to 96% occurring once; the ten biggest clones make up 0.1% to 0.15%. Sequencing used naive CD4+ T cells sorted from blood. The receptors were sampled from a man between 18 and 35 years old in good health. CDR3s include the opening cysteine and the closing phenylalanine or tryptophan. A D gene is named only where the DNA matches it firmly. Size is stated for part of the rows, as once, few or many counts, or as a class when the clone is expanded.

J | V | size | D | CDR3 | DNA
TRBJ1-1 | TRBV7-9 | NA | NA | CASSLLQGNTEAFF | TGTGCCAGCAGCTTATTACAGGGTAACACTGAAGCTTTCTTT
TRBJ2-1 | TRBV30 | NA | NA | CAWSVRWGSYNEQFF | TGTGCCTGGAGTGTACGGTGGGGGTCCTACAATGAGCAGTTCTTC
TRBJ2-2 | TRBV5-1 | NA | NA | CASSLTETTGELFF | TGCGCCAGCAGCTTGACAGAGACTACCGGGGAGCTGTTTTTT
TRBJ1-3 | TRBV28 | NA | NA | CASSFSGGYENTIYF | TGTGCCAGCAGTTTTTCCGGGGGCTATGAAAACACCATATATTTT
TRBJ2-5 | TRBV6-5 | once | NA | CASSYSENDQETQYF | TGTGCCAGCAGTTACTCGGAGAACGACCAAGAGACCCAGTACTTC
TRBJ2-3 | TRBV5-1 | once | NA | CASSIQLPDTQYF | TGCGCCAGCAGCATACAACTTCCAGATACGCAGTATTTT
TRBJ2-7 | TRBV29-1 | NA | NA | CSVEDTTYEQYF | TGCAGCGTTGAAGATACAACCTACGAGCAGTACTTC
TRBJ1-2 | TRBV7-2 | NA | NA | CASSSWIDNYGYTF | TGTGCCAGCAGCTCCTGGATAGACAACTATGGCTACACCTTC
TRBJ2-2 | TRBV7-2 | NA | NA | CASSLTGPDLNTGELFF | TGTGCCAGCAGCTTAACGGGCCCGGACCTAAACACCGGGGAGCTGTTTTTT
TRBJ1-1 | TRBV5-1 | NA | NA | CATSEGGETEAFF | TGCGCCACCAGCGAGGGGGGAGAGACTGAAGCTTTCTTT